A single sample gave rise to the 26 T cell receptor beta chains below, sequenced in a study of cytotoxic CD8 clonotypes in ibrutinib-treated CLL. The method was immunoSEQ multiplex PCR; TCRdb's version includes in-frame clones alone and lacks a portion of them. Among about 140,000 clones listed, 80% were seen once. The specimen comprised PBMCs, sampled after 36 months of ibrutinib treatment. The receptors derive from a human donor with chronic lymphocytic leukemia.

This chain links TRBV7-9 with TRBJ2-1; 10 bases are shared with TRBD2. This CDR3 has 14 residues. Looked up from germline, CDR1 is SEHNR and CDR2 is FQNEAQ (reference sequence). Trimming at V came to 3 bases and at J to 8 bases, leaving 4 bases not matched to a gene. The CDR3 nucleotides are TGTGCCAGCAGCTTGGGGACTAGCGTTGATGAGCAGTTCTTC. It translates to CASSLGTSVDEQFF.

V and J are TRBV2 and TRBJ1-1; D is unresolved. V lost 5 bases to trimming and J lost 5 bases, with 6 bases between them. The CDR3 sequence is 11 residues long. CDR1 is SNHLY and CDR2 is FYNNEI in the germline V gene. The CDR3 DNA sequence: TGTGCCAGCAGTCCAGGTACTGAAGCTTTCTTT. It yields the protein CASSPGTEAFF.

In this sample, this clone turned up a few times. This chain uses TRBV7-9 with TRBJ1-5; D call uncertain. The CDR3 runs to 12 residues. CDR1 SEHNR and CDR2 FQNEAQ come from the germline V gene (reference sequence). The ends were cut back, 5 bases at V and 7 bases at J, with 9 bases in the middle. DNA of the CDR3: TGTGCCAGCAGCCTAGACGCGCAGCCCCAGCATTTT. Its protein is CASSLDAQPQHF.

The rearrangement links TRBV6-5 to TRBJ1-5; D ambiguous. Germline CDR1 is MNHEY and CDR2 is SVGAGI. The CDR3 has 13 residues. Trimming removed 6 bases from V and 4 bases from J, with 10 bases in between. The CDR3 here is CASRRRENQPQHF. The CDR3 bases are TGTGCCAGCAGGAGGCGAGAAAATCAGCCCCAGCATTTT.

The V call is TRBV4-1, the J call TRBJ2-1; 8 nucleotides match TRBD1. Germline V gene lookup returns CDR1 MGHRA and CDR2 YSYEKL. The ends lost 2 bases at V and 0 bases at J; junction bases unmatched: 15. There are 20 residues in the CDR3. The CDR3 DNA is TGCGCCAGCAGCCAACCTTCCCTAAAGACCGGGACAGGCTCCTACAATGAGCAGTTCTTC. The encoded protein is CASSQPSLKTGTGSYNEQFF.

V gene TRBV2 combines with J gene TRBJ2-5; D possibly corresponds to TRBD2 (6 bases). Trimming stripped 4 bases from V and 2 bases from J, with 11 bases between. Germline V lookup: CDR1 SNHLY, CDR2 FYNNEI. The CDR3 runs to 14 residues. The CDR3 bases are TGTGCCAGCAGTGCAGGGACTTCTCAAGAGACCCAGTACTTC. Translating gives CASSAGTSQETQYF.

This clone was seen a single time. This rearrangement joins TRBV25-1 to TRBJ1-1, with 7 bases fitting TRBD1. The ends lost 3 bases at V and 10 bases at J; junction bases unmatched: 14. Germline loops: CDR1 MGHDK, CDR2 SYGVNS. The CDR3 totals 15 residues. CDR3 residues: CASSDQGQPSRGAFF. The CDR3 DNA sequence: TGTGCCAGCAGTGACCAGGGACAGCCCAGCCGAGGAGCTTTCTTT. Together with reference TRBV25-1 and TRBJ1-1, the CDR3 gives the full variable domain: EADIYQTPRYLVIGTGKKITLECSQTMGHDKMYWYQQDPGMELHLIHYSYGVNSTEKGDLSSESTVSRIRTEHFPLTLESARPSHTSQYLCASSDQGQPSRGAFFGQGTRLTVV.

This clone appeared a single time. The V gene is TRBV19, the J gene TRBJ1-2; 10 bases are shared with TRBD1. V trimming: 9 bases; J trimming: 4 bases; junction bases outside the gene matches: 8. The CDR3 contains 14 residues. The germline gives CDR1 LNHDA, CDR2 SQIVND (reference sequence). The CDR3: CASRTGGEGYGYTF. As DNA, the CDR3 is TGTGCCAGCAGGACAGGGGGAGAAGGCTATGGCTACACCTTC.

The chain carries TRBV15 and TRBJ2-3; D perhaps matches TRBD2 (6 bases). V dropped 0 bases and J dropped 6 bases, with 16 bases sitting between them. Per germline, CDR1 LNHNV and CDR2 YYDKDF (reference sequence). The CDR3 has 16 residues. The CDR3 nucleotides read TGTGCCACCAGCAGAGATCGGGACTGGGTGTCCGATACGCAGTATTTT. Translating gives CATSRDRDWVSDTQYF.

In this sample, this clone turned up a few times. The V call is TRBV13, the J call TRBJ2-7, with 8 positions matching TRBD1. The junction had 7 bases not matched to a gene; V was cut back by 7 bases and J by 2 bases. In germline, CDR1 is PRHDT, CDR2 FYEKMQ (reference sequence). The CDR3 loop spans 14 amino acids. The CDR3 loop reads CASTDRGAPYEQYF. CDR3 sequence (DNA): TGTGCCAGCACCGACAGGGGCGCCCCCTACGAGCAGTACTTC.

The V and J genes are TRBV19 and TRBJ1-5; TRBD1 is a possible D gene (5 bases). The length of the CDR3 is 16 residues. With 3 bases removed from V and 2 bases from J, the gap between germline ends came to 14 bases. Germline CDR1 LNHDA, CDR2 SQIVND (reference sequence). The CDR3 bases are TGTGCCAGTAGTATCCGGGGGAATCGACGCAATCAGCCCCAGCATTTT. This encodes CASSIRGNRRNQPQHF.

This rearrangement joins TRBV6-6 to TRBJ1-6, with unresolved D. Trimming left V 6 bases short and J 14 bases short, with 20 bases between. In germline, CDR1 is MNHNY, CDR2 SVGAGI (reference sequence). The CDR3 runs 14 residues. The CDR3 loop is CASSSDPYKDTLHF. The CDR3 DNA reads TGTGCCAGCAGCTCAGACCCTTATAAGGATACCCTCCACTTT.

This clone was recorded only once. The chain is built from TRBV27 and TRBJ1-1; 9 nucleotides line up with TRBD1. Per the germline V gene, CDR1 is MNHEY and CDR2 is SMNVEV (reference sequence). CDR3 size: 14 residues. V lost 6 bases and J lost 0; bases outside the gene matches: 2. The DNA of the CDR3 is TGTGCCAGCAGGGGGGACAGGGTGAACACTGAAGCTTTCTTT. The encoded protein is CASRGDRVNTEAFF.

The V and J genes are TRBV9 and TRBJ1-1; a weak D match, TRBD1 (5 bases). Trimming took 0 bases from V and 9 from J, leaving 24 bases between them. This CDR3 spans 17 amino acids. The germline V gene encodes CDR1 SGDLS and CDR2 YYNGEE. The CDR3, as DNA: TGTGCCAGCAGCGTAGTTGAGCGTGTAGGGCAGGGAATCCAAGCTTTCTTT. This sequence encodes CASSVVERVGQGIQAFF.

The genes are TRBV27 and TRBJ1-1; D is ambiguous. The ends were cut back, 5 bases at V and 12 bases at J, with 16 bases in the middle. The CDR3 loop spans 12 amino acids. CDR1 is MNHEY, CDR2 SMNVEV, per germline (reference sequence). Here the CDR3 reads CASSNFPLVPFF. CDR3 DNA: TGTGCCAGCAGTAACTTCCCCCTTGTCCCTTTCTTT.

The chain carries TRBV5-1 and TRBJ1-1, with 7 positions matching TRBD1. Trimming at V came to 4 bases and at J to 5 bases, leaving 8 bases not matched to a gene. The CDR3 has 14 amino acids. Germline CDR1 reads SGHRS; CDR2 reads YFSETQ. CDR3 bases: TGCGCCAGCAGCCTGGGACAGCAATGGACTGAAGCTTTCTTT. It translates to CASSLGQQWTEAFF.

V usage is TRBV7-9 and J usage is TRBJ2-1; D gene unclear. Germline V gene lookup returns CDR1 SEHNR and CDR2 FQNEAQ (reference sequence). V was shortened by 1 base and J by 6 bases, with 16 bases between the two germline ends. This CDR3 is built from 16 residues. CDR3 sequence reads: CASSLVWTSKGNEQFF. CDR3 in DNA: TGTGCCAGCAGCTTAGTATGGACCTCAAAGGGCAATGAGCAGTTCTTC.

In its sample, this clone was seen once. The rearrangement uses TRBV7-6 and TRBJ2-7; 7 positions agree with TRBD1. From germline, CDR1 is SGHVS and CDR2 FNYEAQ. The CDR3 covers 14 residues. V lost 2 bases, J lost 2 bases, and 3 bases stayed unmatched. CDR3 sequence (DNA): TGTGCCAGCAGCTTACACGGGACAGCCTACGAGCAGTACTTC. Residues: CASSLHGTAYEQYF.

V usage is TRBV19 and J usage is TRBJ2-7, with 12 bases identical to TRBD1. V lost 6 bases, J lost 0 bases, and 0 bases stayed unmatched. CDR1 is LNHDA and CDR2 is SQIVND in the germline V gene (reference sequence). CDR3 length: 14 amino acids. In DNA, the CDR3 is TGTGCCAGTAGGGGACAGGGGGCCTCCTACGAGCAGTACTTC. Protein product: CASRGQGASYEQYF.

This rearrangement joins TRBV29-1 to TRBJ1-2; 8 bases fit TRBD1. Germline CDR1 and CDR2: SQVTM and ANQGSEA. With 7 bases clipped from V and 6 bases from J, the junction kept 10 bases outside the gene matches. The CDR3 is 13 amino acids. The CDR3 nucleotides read TGCAGCGCCAGGACTACGACAGGGGATGGCTACACCTTC. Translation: CSARTTTGDGYTF.

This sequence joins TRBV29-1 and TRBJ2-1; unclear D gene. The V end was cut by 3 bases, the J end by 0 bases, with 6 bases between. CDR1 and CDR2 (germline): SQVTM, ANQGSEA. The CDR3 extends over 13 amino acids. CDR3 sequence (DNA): TGCAGCGTTGATCGAAGCTCCTACAATGAGCAGTTCTTC. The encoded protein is CSVDRSSYNEQFF.

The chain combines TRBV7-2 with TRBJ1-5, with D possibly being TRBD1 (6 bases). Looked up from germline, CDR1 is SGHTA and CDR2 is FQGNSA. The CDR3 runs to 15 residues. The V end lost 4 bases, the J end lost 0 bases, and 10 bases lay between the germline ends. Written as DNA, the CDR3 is TGTGCCAGCAGCTCCGGGACACTTAGCAATCAGCCCCAGCATTTT. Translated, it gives CASSSGTLSNQPQHF. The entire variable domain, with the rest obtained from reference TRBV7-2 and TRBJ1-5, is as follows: GAGVSQSPSNKVTEKGKDVELRCDPISGHTALYWYRQSLGQGLEFLIYFQGNSAPDKSGLPSDRFSAERTGGSVSTLTIQRTQQEDSAVYLCASSSGTLSNQPQHFGDGTRLSIL.

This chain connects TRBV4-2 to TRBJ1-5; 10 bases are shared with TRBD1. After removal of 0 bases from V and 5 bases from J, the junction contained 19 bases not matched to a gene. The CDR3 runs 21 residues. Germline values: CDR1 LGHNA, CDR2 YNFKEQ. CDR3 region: CASSQDLRDRGSVVRYQPQHF. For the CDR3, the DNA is TGTGCCAGCAGCCAAGATCTTAGGGACAGGGGTTCGGTGGTGAGGTATCAGCCCCAGCATTTT.

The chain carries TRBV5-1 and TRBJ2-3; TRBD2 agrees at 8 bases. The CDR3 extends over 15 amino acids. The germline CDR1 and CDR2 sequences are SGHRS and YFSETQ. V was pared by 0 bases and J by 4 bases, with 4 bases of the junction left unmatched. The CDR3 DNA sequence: TGCGCCAGCAGCTTGGCGGGGGGGCCTGCAGATACGCAGTATTTT. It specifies CASSLAGGPADTQYF.

CDR3 nucleotide sequence: TGCGCCAGCAGCCCCCAGGGGCTGACCTACGAGCAGTACTTC. It codes for CASSPQGLTYEQYF. The chain uses TRBV4-1 and TRBJ2-7; possible D gene TRBD1, 6 bases. The CDR3 runs 14 residues. Germline V lookup: CDR1 MGHRA, CDR2 YSYEKL. V was pared by 4 bases and J by 2 bases, with 12 bases between.

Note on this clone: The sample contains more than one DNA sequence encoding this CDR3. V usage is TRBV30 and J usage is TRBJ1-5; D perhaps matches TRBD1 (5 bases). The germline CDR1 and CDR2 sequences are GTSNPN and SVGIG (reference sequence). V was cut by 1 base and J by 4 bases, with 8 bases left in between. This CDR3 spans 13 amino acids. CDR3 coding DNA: TGTGCCTGGAGTGGGGGCGGGAATCAGCCCCAGCATTTT. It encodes CAWSGGGNQPQHF. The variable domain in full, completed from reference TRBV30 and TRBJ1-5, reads SQTIHQWPATLVQPVGSPLSLECTVEGTSNPNLYWYRQAAGRGLQLLFYSVGIGQISSEVPQNLSASRPQDRQFILSSKKLLLSDSGFYLCAWSGGGNQPQHFGDGTRLSIL.